This TCR beta chain is drawn from a study of cytomegalovirus exposure and HLA in healthy donors. General study findings and limits: Rarity marked most TCR sequences, yet some public TCRs occurred in many donors. Presence/absence analyses took donor sequencing depth as roughly uniform.

The germline V and J ends were trimmed by 4 bases and 6 bases, with 16 bases remaining between them. The germline V gene has CDR1 MNHEY and CDR2 SMNVEV (reference sequence). The CDR3 is made up of 14 amino acids. Vbeta (60) and Jbeta (13) primers were used in the PCR. Produced via immunoSEQ multiplex PCR; TCRdb's table is partial and in-frame only. The sample has 150,000 to 200,000 clones; around 83% are singletons. Each donor was nominally healthy when sampled (though unrecorded immune exposures were likely). Worth noting for this clone: Its antigen is still unknown.

V gene TRBV27 combines with J gene TRBJ2-7; D possibly corresponds to TRBD1 (5 bases). The sequenced sample was PBMCs. This clonotype was obtained from a woman in her forties or fifties in good health and CMV-seropositive. CDR3 region: CASSSSGHGLEQYF. As DNA, the CDR3 is TGTGCCAGCAGTTCCTCCGGACATGGGCTCGAGCAGTACTTC.